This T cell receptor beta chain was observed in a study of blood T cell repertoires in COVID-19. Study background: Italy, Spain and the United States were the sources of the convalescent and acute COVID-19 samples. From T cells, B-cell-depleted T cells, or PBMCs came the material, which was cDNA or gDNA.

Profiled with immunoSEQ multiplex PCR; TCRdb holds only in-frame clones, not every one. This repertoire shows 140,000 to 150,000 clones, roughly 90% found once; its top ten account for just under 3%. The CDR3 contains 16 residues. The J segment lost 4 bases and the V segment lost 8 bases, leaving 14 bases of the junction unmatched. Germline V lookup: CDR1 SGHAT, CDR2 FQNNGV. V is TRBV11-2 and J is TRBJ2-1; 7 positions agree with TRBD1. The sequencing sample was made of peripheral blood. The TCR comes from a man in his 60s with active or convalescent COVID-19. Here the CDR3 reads CASGIVSGTAYNEQFF. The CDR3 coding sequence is TGTGCCAGCGGTATTGTGTCCGGGACAGCATACAATGAGCAGTTCTTC.